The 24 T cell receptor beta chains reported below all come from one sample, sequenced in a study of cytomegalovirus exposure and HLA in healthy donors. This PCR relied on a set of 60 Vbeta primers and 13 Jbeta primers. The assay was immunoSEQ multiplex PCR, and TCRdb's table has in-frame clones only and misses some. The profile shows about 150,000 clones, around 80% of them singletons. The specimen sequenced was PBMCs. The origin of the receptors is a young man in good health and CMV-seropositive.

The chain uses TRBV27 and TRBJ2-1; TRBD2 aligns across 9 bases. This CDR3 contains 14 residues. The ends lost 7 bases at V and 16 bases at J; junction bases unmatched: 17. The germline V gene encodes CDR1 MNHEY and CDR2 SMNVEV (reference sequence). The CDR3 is CASTQFSAGGPGFF. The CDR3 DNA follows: TGTGCCAGCACCCAGTTCTCGGCGGGAGGGCCCGGCTTCTTC.

The CDR3 reads CASRAQGTGELFF. The CDR3, as DNA: TGTGCCAGTAGGGCCCAGGGTACCGGGGAGCTGTTTTTT. The chain recombines TRBV19 with TRBJ2-2; tentative D call: TRBD1 (5 bases). With 6 bases removed from V and 5 bases from J, the gap between germline ends came to 10 bases. The CDR3 loop spans 13 amino acids. The germline gives CDR1 LNHDA, CDR2 SQIVND (reference sequence).

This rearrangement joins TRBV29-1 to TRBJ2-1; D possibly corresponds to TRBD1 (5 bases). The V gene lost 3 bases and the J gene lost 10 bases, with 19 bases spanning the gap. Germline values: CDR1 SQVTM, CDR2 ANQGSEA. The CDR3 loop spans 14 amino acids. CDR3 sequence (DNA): TGCAGCGTTGATGTGCAGGGAAAGGTGGAGGAGCAGTTCTTC. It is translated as CSVDVQGKVEEQFF.

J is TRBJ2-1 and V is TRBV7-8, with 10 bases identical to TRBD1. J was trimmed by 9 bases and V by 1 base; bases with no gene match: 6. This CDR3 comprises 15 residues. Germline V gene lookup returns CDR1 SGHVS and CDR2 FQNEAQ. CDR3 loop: CASSLGDRGIVEQFF. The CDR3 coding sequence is TGTGCCAGCAGCTTAGGGGACAGGGGTATCGTTGAGCAGTTCTTC.

The CDR3 nucleotides are TGTGCCAGCAGCTCTCCGAGGGGCCTAGCGGGAGGGGCCGGGGAGCTGTTTTTT. Its protein is CASSSPRGLAGGAGELFF. The V gene is TRBV7-9, the J gene TRBJ2-2; TRBD2 matches at 12 bases. Germline values: CDR1 SEHNR, CDR2 FQNEAQ (reference sequence). Unmatched junction bases numbered 12, after V lost 4 bases and J lost 6 bases. There are 18 residues in the CDR3.

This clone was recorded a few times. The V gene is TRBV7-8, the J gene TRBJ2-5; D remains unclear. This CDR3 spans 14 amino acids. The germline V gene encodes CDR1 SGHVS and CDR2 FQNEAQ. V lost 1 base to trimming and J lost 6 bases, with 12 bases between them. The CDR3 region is CASSLDEERKTQYF. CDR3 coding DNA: TGTGCCAGCAGCTTAGACGAGGAAAGGAAGACCCAGTACTTC.

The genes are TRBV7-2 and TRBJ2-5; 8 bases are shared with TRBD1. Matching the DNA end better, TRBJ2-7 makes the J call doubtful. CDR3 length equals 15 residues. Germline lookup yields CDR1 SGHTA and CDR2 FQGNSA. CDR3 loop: CASSTSGTGGYEQYF. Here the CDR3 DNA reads TGTGCCAGCAGCACATCCGGGACAGGCGGATACGAGCAGTACTTC.

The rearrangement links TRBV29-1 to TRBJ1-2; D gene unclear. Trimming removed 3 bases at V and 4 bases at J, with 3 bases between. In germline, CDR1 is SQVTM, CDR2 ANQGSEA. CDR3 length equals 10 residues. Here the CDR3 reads CSVDLYGYTF. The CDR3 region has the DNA TGCAGCGTTGACCTCTATGGCTACACCTTC.

This CDR3 is CASSPIRRRNTEAFF. CDR3 in DNA: TGTGCCAGCAGCCCAATTAGACGGAGGAACACTGAAGCTTTCTTT. V is TRBV5-5 and J is TRBJ1-1, with D unclear. V was trimmed by 4 bases and J by 1 base, leaving 14 bases between them. The CDR3 covers 15 residues. Germline assignment: CDR1 SGHKS and CDR2 YYEKEE (reference sequence).

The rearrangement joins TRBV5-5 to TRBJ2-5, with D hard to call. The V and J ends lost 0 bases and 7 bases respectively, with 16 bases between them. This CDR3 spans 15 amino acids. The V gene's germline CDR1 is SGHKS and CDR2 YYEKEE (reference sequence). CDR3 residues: CASSLAAAPAGTQYF. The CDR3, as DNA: TGTGCCAGCAGCTTGGCCGCAGCACCCGCAGGGACCCAGTACTTC.

The CDR3 region is CASGRTGDSNQPQHF. The CDR3 DNA is TGTGCCAGCGGGAGGACAGGAGATAGCAATCAGCCCCAGCATTTT. The J gene is TRBJ1-5, the V gene TRBV2; 7 nucleotides agree with TRBD1. The V gene end was trimmed by 8 bases and the J gene end by 0 bases; junction bases not matched to a gene: 7. The CDR3 contains 15 residues. Germline CDR1 reads SNHLY; CDR2 reads FYNNEI.

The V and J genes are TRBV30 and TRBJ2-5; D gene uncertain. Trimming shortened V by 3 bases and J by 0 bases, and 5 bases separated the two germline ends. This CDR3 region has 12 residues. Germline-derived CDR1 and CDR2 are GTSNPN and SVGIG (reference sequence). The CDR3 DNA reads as TGTGCCTGGAGGGGCAACCAAGAGACCCAGTACTTC. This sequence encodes CAWRGNQETQYF. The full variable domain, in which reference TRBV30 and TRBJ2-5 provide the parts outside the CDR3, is SQTIHQWPATLVQPVGSPLSLECTVEGTSNPNLYWYRQAAGRGLQLLFYSVGIGQISSEVPQNLSASRPQDRQFILSSKKLLLSDSGFYLCAWRGNQETQYFGPGTRLLVL.

In DNA form, the CDR3 reads TGTGCCAGCAGTGAACCCGGGGTTAATCCCTACGAGCAGTACTTC. Amino acids: CASSEPGVNPYEQYF. This chain uses TRBV6-1 with TRBJ2-7, with D possibly TRBD2 on 5 matching bases. Per the germline V gene, CDR1 is MNHNS and CDR2 is SASEGT. Trimming cost V 2 bases and J 2 bases, with 13 bases left between them. The CDR3 length is 15 residues.

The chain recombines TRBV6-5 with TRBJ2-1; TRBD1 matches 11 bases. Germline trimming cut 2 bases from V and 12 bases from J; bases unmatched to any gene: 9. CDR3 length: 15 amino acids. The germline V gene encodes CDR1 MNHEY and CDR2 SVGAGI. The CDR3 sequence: CASSYHRGQGDSQFF. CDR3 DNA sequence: TGTGCCAGCAGTTACCACAGGGGACAGGGGGATTCGCAGTTCTTC.

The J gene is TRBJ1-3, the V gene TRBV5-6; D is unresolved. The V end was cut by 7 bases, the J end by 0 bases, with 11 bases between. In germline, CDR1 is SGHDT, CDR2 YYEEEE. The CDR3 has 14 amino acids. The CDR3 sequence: CASSQPVSGNTIYF. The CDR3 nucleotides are TGTGCCAGCTCCCAACCGGTCTCTGGAAACACCATATATTTT.

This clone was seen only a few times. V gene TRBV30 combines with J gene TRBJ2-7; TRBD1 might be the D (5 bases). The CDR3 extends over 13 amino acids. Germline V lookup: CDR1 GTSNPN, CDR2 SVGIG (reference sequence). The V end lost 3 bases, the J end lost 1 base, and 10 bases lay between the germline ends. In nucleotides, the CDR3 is TGTGCCTGGAGCATTGGACATTCCTACGAGCAGTACTTC. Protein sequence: CAWSIGHSYEQYF. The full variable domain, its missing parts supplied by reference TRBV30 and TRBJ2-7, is SQTIHQWPATLVQPVGSPLSLECTVEGTSNPNLYWYRQAAGRGLQLLFYSVGIGQISSEVPQNLSASRPQDRQFILSSKKLLLSDSGFYLCAWSIGHSYEQYFGPGTRLTVT.

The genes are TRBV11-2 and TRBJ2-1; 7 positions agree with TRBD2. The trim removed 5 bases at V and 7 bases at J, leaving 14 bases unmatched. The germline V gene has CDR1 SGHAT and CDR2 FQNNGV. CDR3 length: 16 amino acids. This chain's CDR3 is CASSPRTSSLWNEQFF. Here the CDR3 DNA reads TGTGCCAGCAGCCCCCGGACTAGTTCCTTGTGGAATGAGCAGTTCTTC.

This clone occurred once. The CDR3: CASSWRGRPYEQYF. The DNA for the CDR3 is TGTGCCAGCAGTTGGAGGGGTAGACCCTACGAGCAGTACTTC. This rearrangement joins TRBV28 to TRBJ2-7; D possibly corresponds to TRBD2 (6 bases). The V gene lost 4 bases and the J gene lost 2 bases, with 12 bases spanning the gap. There are 14 residues in the CDR3. Germline V gene sequence: CDR1 MDHEN, CDR2 SYDVKM.

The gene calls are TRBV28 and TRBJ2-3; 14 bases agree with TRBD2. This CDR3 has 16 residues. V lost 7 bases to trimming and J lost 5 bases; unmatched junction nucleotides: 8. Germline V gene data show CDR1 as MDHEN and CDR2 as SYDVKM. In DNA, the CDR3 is TGTGCCAGCACCATCGGACTAGCGGGAGGAGAAGATACGCAGTATTTT. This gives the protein CASTIGLAGGEDTQYF.

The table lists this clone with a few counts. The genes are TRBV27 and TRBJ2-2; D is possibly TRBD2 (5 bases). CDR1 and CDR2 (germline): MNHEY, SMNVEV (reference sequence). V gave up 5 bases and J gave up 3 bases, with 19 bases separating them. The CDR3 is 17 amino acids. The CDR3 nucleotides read TGTGCCAGCAGTCCGAGGGCAATTGGGGTGTACACCGGGGAGCTGTTTTTT. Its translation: CASSPRAIGVYTGELFF.

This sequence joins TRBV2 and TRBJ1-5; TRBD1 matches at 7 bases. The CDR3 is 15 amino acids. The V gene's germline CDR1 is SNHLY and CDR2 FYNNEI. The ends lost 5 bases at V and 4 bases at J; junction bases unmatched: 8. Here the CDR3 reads CASSSEDRANQPQHF. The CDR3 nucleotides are TGTGCCAGCAGTTCCGAAGACAGGGCGAATCAGCCCCAGCATTTT.

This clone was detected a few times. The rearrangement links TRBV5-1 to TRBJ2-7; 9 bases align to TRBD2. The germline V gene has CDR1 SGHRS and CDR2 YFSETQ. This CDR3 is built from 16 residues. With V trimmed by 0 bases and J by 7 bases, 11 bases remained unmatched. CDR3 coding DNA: TGCGCCAGCAGCTTGGAGCCTAGCGGGACCCCAGGGGAGCAGTACTTC. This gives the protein CASSLEPSGTPGEQYF.

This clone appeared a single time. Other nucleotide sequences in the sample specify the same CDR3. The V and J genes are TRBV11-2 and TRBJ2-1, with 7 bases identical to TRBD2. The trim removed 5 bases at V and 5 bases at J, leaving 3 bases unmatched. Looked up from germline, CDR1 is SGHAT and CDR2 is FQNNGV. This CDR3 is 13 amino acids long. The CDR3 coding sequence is TGTGCCAGCAGCCTGGGACTAAACAATGAGCAGTTCTTC. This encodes CASSLGLNNEQFF.

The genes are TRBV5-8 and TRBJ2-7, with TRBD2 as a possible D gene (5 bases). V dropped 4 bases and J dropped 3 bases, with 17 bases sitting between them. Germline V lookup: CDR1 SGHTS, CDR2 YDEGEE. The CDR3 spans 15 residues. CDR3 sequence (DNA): TGTGCCAGCAGCCCCGGAGGCAGCGATAACTACGAGCAGTACTTC. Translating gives CASSPGGSDNYEQYF.